One sample yielded the 16 T cell receptor beta chains listed below, sequenced in a study of cytomegalovirus exposure and HLA in healthy donors. Vbeta (60) and Jbeta (13) primers were used in the PCR. The method was immunoSEQ multiplex PCR; TCRdb's version includes in-frame clones alone and lacks a portion of them. Of some 130,000 clones in the sample, approximately 78% were seen once. The specimen was PBMCs. Receptors were obtained from a woman aged 45-60 years in good health and CMV-seropositive.

There are a few counts of this clone. J is TRBJ1-1 and V is TRBV10-3; a weak D match, TRBD1 (5 bases). Germline V CDR1 and CDR2: ENHRY, SYGVKD. This CDR3 has 14 amino acids. The V gene lost 6 bases and the J gene lost 2 bases, with 13 bases spanning the gap. Written as DNA, the CDR3 is TGTGCCATCAGGGAACAGGCGGATAACACTGAAGCTTTCTTT. Translating gives CAIREQADNTEAFF.

This clone has only one observation. The chain employs TRBV28 and TRBJ1-6; perhaps TRBD1 as D (5 bases). Germline V gene sequence: CDR1 MDHEN, CDR2 SYDVKM. This CDR3 spans 16 amino acids. Trimming removed 4 bases from V and 7 bases from J, with 17 bases in between. CDR3 sequence reads: CASSSLRVSPNSPLHF. In nucleotides, the CDR3 is TGTGCCAGCAGTTCACTCAGGGTCTCCCCCAATTCACCCCTCCACTTT.

The chain joins TRBV7-3 to TRBJ1-1; TRBD1 agrees at 7 bases. The V gene's germline CDR1 is SGHTA and CDR2 FQGTGA. This CDR3 is 13 amino acids long. The trim removed 1 base at V and 4 bases at J, leaving 0 bases unmatched. CDR3 protein: CASSLNRGTEAFF. Here the CDR3 DNA reads TGTGCCAGCAGCTTAAACAGGGGCACTGAAGCTTTCTTT.

This sequence joins TRBV30 and TRBJ1-1, with TRBD1 as a possible D gene (5 bases). Trimming removed 6 bases at V and 4 bases at J, with 12 bases between. CDR1 and CDR2 (germline): GTSNPN, SVGIG (reference sequence). The CDR3 length is 12 residues. CDR3 bases: TGTGCCTGTAACAGGTTGGGCACTGAAGCTTTCTTT. Translated, it gives CACNRLGTEAFF.

The chain recombines TRBV5-1 with TRBJ2-7; D unresolved. This CDR3 is built from 14 residues. Germline assignment: CDR1 SGHRS and CDR2 YFSETQ. V lost 2 bases to trimming and J lost 5 bases, with 14 bases between them. The CDR3 loop is CASSLVPSAHEQYF. DNA for the CDR3: TGCGCCAGCAGCTTAGTCCCGAGCGCCCACGAGCAGTACTTC.

This chain links TRBV27 with TRBJ2-1; 7 positions agree with TRBD2. After removal of 3 bases from V and 5 bases from J, the junction contained 7 bases not matched to a gene. The V gene's germline CDR1 is MNHEY and CDR2 SMNVEV (reference sequence). The CDR3 contains 15 residues. The chain's CDR3 is CASSFWLAAHNEQFF. CDR3 bases: TGTGCCAGCAGTTTTTGGCTAGCGGCTCACAATGAGCAGTTCTTC.

The DNA for the CDR3 is TGTGCCAGCAGTTACTCGGGGCCCGCCTTTAATGGCTACACCTTC. This gives the protein CASSYSGPAFNGYTF. V usage is TRBV6-5 and J usage is TRBJ1-2; TRBD1 is a possible D gene (5 bases). The germline V and J ends were trimmed by 0 bases and 6 bases, with 14 bases remaining between them. This CDR3 has 15 residues. Per the germline V gene, CDR1 is MNHEY and CDR2 is SVGAGI.

The chain employs TRBV15 and TRBJ2-1; 9 bases agree with TRBD1. After removal of 5 bases from V and 3 bases from J, the junction contained 5 bases not matched to a gene. From germline, CDR1 is LNHNV and CDR2 YYDKDF (reference sequence). The CDR3 is 15 amino acids. CDR3 in DNA: TGTGCCACCAGCCCCCGGGACAGGGACTACAATGAGCAGTTCTTC. It is translated as CATSPRDRDYNEQFF.

This clone was picked up a small number of times. The chain joins TRBV11-3 to TRBJ2-1; D call uncertain. The CDR3 is made up of 12 amino acids. Germline lookup yields CDR1 SGHNT and CDR2 YENEEA. V was cut by 1 base and J by 5 bases, with 3 bases left in between. DNA for the CDR3: TGTGCCAGCAGCTTAGCTCACAATGAGCAGTTCTTC. Translating it yields CASSLAHNEQFF.

The chain carries TRBV5-1 and TRBJ1-1, with a tentative D call TRBD1 (5 bases). V was trimmed by 4 bases and J by 0 bases, leaving 16 bases between them. CDR1 and CDR2 (germline): SGHRS, YFSETQ. The CDR3 extends over 16 amino acids. CDR3: CASSLGVGYMNTEAFF. The CDR3 DNA reads TGCGCCAGCAGCCTAGGGGTAGGCTACATGAACACTGAAGCTTTCTTT. The whole variable domain, filled in from reference TRBV5-1 and TRBJ1-1, reads KAGVTQTPRYLIKTRGQQVTLSCSPISGHRSVSWYQQTPGQGLQFLFEYFSETQRNKGNFPGRFSGRQFSNSRSEMNVSTLELGDSALYLCASSLGVGYMNTEAFFGQGTRLTVV.

The J gene is TRBJ1-4, the V gene TRBV18; D gene unclear. Germline values: CDR1 KGHSH, CDR2 LQKENI. Between the trimmed V and J ends, which lost 6 bases and 5 bases, there was a span of 10 bases. The CDR3 length is 13 residues. The CDR3 DNA sequence: TGTGCCAGCTCCTTCTCGGGGAATGAAAAACTGTTTTTT. This translates into CASSFSGNEKLFF. The full variable domain, completed using reference TRBV18 and TRBJ1-4, is NAGVMQNPRHLVRRRGQEARLRCSPMKGHSHVYWYRQLPEEGLKFMVYLQKENIIDESGMPKERFSAEFPKEGPSILRIQQVVRGDSAAYFCASSFSGNEKLFFGSGTQLSVL.

The chain is built from TRBV19 and TRBJ1-1; perhaps TRBD1 as D (5 bases). Germline values: CDR1 LNHDA, CDR2 SQIVND (reference sequence). Trimming shortened V by 5 bases and J by 0 bases, and 10 bases separated the two germline ends. CDR3 length: 14 amino acids. The CDR3 region has the DNA TGTGCCAGTAGTCCGACAGAGATGAACACTGAAGCTTTCTTT. Encoded protein: CASSPTEMNTEAFF. Full variable domain (remainder filled in from reference TRBV19 and TRBJ1-1): DGGITQSPKYLFRKEGQNVTLSCEQNLNHDAMYWYRQDPGQGLRLIYYSQIVNDFQKGDIAEGYSVSREKKESFPLTVTSAQKNPTAFYLCASSPTEMNTEAFFGQGTRLTVV.

The rearrangement links TRBV5-1 to TRBJ2-6, with 7 nucleotides matching TRBD2. V was clipped by 4 bases and J by 4 bases; unmatched bases: 8. Germline V gives CDR1 SGHRS, CDR2 YFSETQ. The CDR3 runs to 16 residues. The DNA for the CDR3 is TGCGCCAGCAGCCGAGACGGGGGGTGGGGGGCCAACGTCCTGACTTTC. It yields the protein CASSRDGGWGANVLTF. The full variable domain, rest sourced from reference TRBV5-1 and TRBJ2-6, is KAGVTQTPRYLIKTRGQQVTLSCSPISGHRSVSWYQQTPGQGLQFLFEYFSETQRNKGNFPGRFSGRQFSNSRSEMNVSTLELGDSALYLCASSRDGGWGANVLTFGAGSRLTVL.

The sample holds a few counts of this clone. Other DNA sequences in this sample translate to the same CDR3. This chain joins TRBV18 and TRBJ1-5; D remains ambiguous. V lost 3 bases and J 1 base, leaving 4 bases between the germline ends. This CDR3 contains 13 residues. The V gene's germline CDR1 is KGHSH and CDR2 LQKENI. The DNA of the CDR3 is TGTGCCAGCTCACCGGGCAGCAATCAGCCCCAGCATTTT. It specifies CASSPGSNQPQHF.

The chain recombines TRBV6-5 with TRBJ2-5, with 7 bases lining up with TRBD1. The DNA end is a closer match to TRBJ2-7, so the J assignment may be wrong. Germline CDR1 reads MNHEY; CDR2 reads SVGAGI. The CDR3 length is 14 residues. CDR3 sequence reads: CASSYSDRPYEQYF. CDR3 DNA sequence: TGTGCCAGCAGTTACTCGGACAGGCCTTACGAGCAGTACTTC.

The gene calls are TRBV5-1 and TRBJ2-7; 8 bases map to TRBD1. The V and J ends lost 7 bases and 0 bases, in that order; junction bases with no gene match: 6. Germline V gene sequence: CDR1 SGHRS, CDR2 YFSETQ. The CDR3 has 14 amino acids. The CDR3 region has the DNA TGCGCCAGCGGCAGGGGGCCCCGCTCCTACGAGCAGTACTTC. It is translated as CASGRGPRSYEQYF.